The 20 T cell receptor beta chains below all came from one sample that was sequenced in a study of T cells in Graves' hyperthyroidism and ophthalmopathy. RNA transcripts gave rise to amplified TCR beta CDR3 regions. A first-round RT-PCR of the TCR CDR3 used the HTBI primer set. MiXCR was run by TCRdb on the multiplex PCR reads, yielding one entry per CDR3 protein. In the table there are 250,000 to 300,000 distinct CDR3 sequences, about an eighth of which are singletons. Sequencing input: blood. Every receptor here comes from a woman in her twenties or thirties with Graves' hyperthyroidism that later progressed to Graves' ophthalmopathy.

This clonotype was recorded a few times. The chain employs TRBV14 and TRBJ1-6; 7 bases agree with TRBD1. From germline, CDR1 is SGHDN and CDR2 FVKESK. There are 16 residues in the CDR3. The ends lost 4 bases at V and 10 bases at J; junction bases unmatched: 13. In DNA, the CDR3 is TGTGCCAGCAGCCCCCAAGGGGGACAGCGTGGGTCACCCCTCCACTTT. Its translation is CASSPQGGQRGSPLHF.

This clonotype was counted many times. The CDR3 DNA follows: TGTGCCAGCAGCTTAACGCCAACAGATACGCAGTATTTT. This translates into CASSLTPTDTQYF. The genes are TRBV7-9 and TRBJ2-3, with D hard to call. Germline values: CDR1 SEHNR, CDR2 FQNEAQ (reference sequence). The CDR3 is 13 amino acids. V lost 2 bases to trimming and J lost 3 bases, with 6 bases between them.

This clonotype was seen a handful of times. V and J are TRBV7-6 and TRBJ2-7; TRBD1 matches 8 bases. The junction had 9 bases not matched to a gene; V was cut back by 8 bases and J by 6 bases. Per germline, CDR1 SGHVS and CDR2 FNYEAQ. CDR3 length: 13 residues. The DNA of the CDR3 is TGTGCCAGCGGCTACAGGACAGGGCTCGAGCAGTACTTC. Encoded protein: CASGYRTGLEQYF.

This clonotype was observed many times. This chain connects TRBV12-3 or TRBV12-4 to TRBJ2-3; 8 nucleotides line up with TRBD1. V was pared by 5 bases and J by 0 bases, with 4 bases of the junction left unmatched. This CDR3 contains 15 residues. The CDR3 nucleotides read TGTGCCAGCAGTCCGGGGGACAGGAGCACAGATACGCAGTATTTT. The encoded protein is CASSPGDRSTDTQYF.

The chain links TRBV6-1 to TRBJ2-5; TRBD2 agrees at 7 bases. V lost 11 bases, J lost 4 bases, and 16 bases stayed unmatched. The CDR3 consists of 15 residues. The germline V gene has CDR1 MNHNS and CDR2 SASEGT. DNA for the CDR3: TGTGCCTCCATGACTACAGCGGGAACGTCAGAGACCCAGTACTTC. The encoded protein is CASMTTAGTSETQYF.

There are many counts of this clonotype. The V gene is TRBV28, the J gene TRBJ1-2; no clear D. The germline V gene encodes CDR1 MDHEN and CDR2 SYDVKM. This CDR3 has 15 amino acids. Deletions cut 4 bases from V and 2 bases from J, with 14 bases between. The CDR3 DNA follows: TGTGCCAGCAGTTCCACGGTGAAATTCAACTATGGCTACACCTTC. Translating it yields CASSSTVKFNYGYTF.

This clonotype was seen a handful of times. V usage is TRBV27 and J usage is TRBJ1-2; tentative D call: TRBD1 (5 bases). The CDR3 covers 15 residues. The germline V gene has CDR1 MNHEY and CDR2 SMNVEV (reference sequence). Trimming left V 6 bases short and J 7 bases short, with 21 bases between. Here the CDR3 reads CASSPTGRLAGGYTF. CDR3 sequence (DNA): TGTGCCAGCAGCCCGACGGGACGCCTGGCGGGTGGCTACACCTTC.

The CDR3 coding sequence is TGCGCCAGCAGCCAAGAAGGGGGAGGGACTAACCTATATGAGAAGAGAACCCAGTACTTC. It codes for CASSQEGGGTNLYEKRTQYF. The chain combines TRBV4-1 with TRBJ2-5; tentatively, D is TRBD2 (7 bases). This CDR3 contains 20 residues. Germline V CDR1 and CDR2: MGHRA, YSYEKL. V gave up 0 bases and J gave up 8 bases, with 31 bases separating them.

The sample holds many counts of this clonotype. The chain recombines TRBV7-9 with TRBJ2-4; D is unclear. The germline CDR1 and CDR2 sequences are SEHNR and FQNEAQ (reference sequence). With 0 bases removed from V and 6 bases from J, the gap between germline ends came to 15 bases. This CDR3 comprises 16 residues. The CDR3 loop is CASSLADALVRNIQYF. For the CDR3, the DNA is TGTGCCAGCAGCTTAGCGGATGCCTTGGTTAGAAACATTCAGTACTTC.

CDR3 sequence (DNA): TGTGCCAGCAAACTCCCCGCCGGTCAGGGTTCGGGATCTGGAAACACCATATATTTT. Amino acid sequence: CASKLPAGQGSGSGNTIYF. V is TRBV6-2 or TRBV6-3 and J is TRBJ1-3; maybe TRBD1 (5 bases). This CDR3 comprises 19 residues. Germline V CDR1 and CDR2: MNHEY, SVGEGT. V shed 7 bases and J shed 1 base, with 26 bases lying between them.

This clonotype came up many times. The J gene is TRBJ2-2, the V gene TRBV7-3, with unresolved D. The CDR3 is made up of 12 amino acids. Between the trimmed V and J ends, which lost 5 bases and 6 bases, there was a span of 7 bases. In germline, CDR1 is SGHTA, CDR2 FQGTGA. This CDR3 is CASSPHSGELFF. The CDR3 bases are TGTGCCAGCAGCCCACATTCCGGGGAGCTGTTTTTT.

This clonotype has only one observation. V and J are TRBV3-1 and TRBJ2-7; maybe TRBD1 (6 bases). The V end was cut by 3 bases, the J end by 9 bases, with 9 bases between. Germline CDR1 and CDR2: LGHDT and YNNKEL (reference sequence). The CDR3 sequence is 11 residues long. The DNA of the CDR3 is TGTGCCAGCAGCCATGGGGGCGGGCAGTACTTC. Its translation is CASSHGGGQYF.

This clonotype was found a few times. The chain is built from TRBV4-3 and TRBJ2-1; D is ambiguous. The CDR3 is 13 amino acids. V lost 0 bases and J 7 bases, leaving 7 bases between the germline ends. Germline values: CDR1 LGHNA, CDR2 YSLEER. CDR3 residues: CASSQDFANEQFF. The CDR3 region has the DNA TGCGCCAGCAGCCAAGATTTCGCGAATGAGCAGTTCTTC.

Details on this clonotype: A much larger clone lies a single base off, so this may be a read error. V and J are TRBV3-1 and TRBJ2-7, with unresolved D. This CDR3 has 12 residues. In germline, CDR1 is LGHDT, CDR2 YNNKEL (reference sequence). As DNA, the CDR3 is TGTGTCAGCAGCCAAGGCAGTTACGAGCAGTACTTC. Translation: CVSSQGSYEQYF.

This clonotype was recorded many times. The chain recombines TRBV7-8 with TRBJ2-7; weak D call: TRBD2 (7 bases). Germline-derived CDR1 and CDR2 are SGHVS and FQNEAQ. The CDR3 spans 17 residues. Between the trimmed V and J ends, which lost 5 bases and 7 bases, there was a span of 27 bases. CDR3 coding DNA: TGTGCCAGCAGCCCGACCTATGGGGCGGGGGCCGAGTGGGAGCAGTACTTC. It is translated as CASSPTYGAGAEWEQYF.

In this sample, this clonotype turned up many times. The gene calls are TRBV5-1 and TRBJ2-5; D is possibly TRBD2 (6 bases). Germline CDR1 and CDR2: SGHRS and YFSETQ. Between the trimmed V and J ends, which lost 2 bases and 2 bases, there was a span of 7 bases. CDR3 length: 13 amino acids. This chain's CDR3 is CASSLRGQETQYF. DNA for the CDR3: TGCGCCAGCAGCTTACGGGGGCAAGAGACCCAGTACTTC.

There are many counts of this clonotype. Here the CDR3 DNA reads TGTGCCAGCAGTCCCGGACGGAAACCTGAAAAACTGTTTTTT. Its translation: CASSPGRKPEKLFF. The V call is TRBV28, the J call TRBJ1-4; D gene uncertain. Germline V gene sequence: CDR1 MDHEN, CDR2 SYDVKM. V was pared by 5 bases and J by 7 bases, with 14 bases between. The CDR3 runs to 14 residues.

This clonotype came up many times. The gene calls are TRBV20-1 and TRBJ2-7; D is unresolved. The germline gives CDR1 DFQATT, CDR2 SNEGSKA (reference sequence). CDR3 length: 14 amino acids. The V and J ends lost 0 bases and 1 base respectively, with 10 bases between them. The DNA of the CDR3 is TGCAGTGCTAGAGATCACTACTCTTCCTACGAGCAGTACTTC. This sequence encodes CSARDHYSSYEQYF.

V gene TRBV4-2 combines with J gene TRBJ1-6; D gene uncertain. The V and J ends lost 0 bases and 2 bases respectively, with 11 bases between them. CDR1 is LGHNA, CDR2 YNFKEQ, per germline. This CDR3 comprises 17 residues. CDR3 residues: CASSQDEGGPYNSPLHF. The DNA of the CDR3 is TGTGCCAGCAGCCAAGATGAGGGTGGACCCTATAATTCACCCCTCCACTTT.

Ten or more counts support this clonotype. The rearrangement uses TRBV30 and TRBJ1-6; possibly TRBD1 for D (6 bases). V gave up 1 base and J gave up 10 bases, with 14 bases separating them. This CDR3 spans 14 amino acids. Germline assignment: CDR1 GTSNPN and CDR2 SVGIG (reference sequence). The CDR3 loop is CAWSEGGMGSPLHF. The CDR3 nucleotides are TGTGCCTGGAGTGAAGGGGGAATGGGATCACCCCTCCACTTT.